The clone carrying this T cell receptor beta chain was seen just once. Antigen specificity is unknown. The entry originates in a study of OX40 agonist ivuxolimab in advanced cancers. Study-level findings and limits: Clonal expansion was seen in CD4+ and CD8+ blood T cells by week 6 at 0.1 to 3.0 mg/kg.

The CDR3 extends over 14 amino acids. Trimming took 2 bases from V and 3 from J, leaving 8 bases between them. From germline, CDR1 is ENHRY and CDR2 SYGVKD. Method: immunoSEQ multiplex PCR; TCRdb's copy keeps in-frame clones and lacks some. The data show tens of thousands of clones, roughly 80% seen once. The chain carries TRBV10-3 and TRBJ1-3; D unclear. The sequence came from an adult with an advanced solid tumor such as melanoma, head and neck, liver or kidney cancer. This specimen consisted of CD4+ or CD8+ T cells sorted from blood, obtained in a trial of the OX40 agonist ivuxolimab. For the CDR3, the DNA is TGTGCCATCAGTGAGGCAGGCAGTGGAAACACCATATATTTT. Encoded protein: CAISEAGSGNTIYF.